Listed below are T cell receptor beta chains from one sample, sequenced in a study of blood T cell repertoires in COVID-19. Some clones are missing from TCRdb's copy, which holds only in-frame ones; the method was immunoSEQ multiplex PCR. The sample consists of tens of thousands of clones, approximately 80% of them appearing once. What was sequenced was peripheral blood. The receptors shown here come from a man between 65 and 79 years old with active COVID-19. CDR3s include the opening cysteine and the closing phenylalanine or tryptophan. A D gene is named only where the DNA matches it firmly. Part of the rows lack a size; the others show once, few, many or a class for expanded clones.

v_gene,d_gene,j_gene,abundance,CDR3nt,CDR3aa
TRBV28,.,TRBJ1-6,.,TGTGCCAGCATCAGGAATTCGAATTCACCCCTCCACTTT,CASIRNSNSPLHF
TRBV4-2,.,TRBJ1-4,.,TGTGCCAGCAGCCCCCCGAGTACTAATGAAAAACTGTTTTTT,CASSPPSTNEKLFF
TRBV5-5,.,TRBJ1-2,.,TGTGCCAGCAGCTCAGGGGAAACTAACTATGGCTACACCTTC,CASSSGETNYGYTF
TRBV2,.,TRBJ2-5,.,TGTGCCAGCAGCCTTGAGACCCAGTACTTC,CASSLETQYF
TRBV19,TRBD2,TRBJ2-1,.,TGTGCCAGTAGTCCGAATCCGGGACTAGCAGTCGATGAGCAGTTCTTC,CASSPNPGLAVDEQFF
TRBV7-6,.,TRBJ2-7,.,TGTGCCAGCAGCCCAGCCGGAGGGGGCCCGTGGAGCGAGCAGTACTTC,CASSPAGGGPWSEQYF
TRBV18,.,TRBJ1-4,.,TGTGCCAGCTCACCAGGCCCGGGGGGAAAACTGTTTTTT,CASSPGPGGKLFF
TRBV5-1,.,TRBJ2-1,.,TGCGCCAGCAGCTTGGCGCCCGGGACTCCGAACAATGAGCAGTTCTTC,CASSLAPGTPNNEQFF
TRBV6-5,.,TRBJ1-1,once,TGTGCCAGCAGCAAGCCTGGGCACACTGAAGCTTTCTTT,CASSKPGHTEAFF
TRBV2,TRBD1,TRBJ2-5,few,TGTGCCAGCATTAAAGACCGGGACAGGGTTCCAGAGACCCAGTACTTC,CASIKDRDRVPETQYF
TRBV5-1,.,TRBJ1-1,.,TGCGCCAGCAGGGAATTGGGGGCCACGAACACTGAAGCTTTCTTT,CASRELGATNTEAFF
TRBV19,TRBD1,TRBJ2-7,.,TGTGCCAGTACGGGACAGGGGTTTTTCGAGCAGTACTTC,CASTGQGFFEQYF
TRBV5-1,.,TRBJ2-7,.,TGCGCCAGCAGCTTGGATCCAGCCCAGGCGAGCTACGAGCAGTACTTC,CASSLDPAQASYEQYF
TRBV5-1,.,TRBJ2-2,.,TGCGCCAGCAGCATCCAACCGGCGGAGAACACCGGGGAGCTGTTTTTT,CASSIQPAENTGELFF
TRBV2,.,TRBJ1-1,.,TGTGCCAGCATCCCGGACTCGTGGGGCACTGAAGCTTTCTTT,CASIPDSWGTEAFF
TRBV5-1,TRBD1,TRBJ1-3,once,TGCGCCAGCAGCTTGGTGACAGGGTCTGGAAACACCATATATTTT,CASSLVTGSGNTIYF
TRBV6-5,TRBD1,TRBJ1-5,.,TGTGCCAGCAGGGATCGGACAGGGGTTCAGCCCCAGCATTTT,CASRDRTGVQPQHF
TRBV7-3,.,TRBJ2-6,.,TGTGCCAGCAGCTTTACTGGGGCCAACGTCCTGACTTTC,CASSFTGANVLTF
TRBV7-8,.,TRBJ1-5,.,TGTGCCAGCAGCTTTGACGCCCGCGGGAGTTTTCAGCCCCAGCATTTT,CASSFDARGSFQPQHF
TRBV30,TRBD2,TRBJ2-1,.,TGTGCCTGGGTCGTTAGCGGGAATGAGCAGTTCTTC,CAWVVSGNEQFF
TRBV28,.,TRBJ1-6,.,TGTGCCAGCAGGCTCAGACCCCAGGCTTCCTATAATTCACCCCTCCACTTT,CASRLRPQASYNSPLHF
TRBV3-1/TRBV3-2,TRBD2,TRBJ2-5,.,TGTGCCAGCAGCCAAGCCGGGGGGCAAGAGACCCAGTACTTC,CASSQAGGQETQYF
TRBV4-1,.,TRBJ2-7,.,TGCGCCAGCCGAGAGTCTGCAGGTGACGACGAGCAGTACTTC,CASRESAGDDEQYF
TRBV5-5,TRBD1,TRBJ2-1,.,TGTGCCAGCAGCGCGGACAGGGGCCAAATTTACAATGAGCAGTTCTTC,CASSADRGQIYNEQFF
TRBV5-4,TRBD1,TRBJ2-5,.,TGTGCCAGAAGCGGGGACAGGGGAGAGACCCAGTACTTC,CARSGDRGETQYF
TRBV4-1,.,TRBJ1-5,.,TGCGCCAGCAGCGTCCCCCCTAACGCCGTTTCCGGAGATCAGCCCCAGCATTTT,CASSVPPNAVSGDQPQHF
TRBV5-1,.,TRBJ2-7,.,TGCGCCAGCAGCTTGGACAGGGCGAGGGCAAACGAGCAGTACTTC,CASSLDRARANEQYF
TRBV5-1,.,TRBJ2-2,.,TGCGCCAGCAACATCGGACGGACTAGAGGGGGCGGGGAGCTGTTTTTT,CASNIGRTRGGGELFF
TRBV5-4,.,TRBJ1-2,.,TGTGCCAGCAGCTTGGCTACTTTCGACTATGGCTACACCTTC,CASSLATFDYGYTF
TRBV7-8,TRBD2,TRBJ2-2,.,TGTGCCAGCAGCTTACTAGCGGGGGACGGGGAGCTGTTTTTT,CASSLLAGDGELFF
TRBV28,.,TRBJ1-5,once,TGTGCCAGCAGAACCGCGATCAATCAGCCCCAGCATTTT,CASRTAINQPQHF
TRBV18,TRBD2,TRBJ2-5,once,TGTGCCAGCTCACCCCTGGCGGGGGTGTACCAAGAGACCCAGTACTTC,CASSPLAGVYQETQYF
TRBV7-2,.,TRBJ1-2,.,TGTGCCAGCAGCTTAGAAGAGACATACCCTTCCTCACATGGCTACACCTTC,CASSLEETYPSSHGYTF
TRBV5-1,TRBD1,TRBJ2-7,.,TGCGCCAGCAGCTTTTCCGGGACAGGGACATACGAGCAGTACTTC,CASSFSGTGTYEQYF
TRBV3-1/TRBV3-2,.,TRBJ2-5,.,TGTGCCAGCAGCCAAGTTTATCTAAGGGGGACGCAAGAGACCCAGTACTTC,CASSQVYLRGTQETQYF
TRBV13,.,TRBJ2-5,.,TGTGCCAGCAGCGCACGGACACCGCAAGAGACCCAGTACTTC,CASSARTPQETQYF
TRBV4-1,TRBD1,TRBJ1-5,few,TGCGCCAGCAGCCAAGGACAGGGGGCGGGCAATCAGCCCCAGCATTTT,CASSQGQGAGNQPQHF
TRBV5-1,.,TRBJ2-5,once,TGCGCCAGCAGCCCCGGACATAACGACCAAGAGACCCAGTACTTC,CASSPGHNDQETQYF
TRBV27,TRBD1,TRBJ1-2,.,TGTGCCAGCAGGCTGGGACAGGGGAACTATGGCTACACCTTC,CASRLGQGNYGYTF
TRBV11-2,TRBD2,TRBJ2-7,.,TGTGCCAGCAGCTCCCTAGCGGGGGCCTACTACGAGCAGTACTTC,CASSSLAGAYYEQYF
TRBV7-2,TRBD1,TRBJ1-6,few,TGTGCCAGCAGCTTAGTGCTCCGGCAGGGGGATTCACCCCTCCACTTT,CASSLVLRQGDSPLHF
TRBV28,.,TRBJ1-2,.,TGTGCCAGCAGTCCCGAGCAGGGATATTATGGCTACACCTTC,CASSPEQGYYGYTF
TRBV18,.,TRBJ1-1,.,TGTGCCAGCTCACCGGGCCTGAACACTGAAGCTTTCTTT,CASSPGLNTEAFF
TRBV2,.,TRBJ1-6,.,TGTGCCAGCAGACGGGGATATAATTCACCCCTCCACTTT,CASRRGYNSPLHF
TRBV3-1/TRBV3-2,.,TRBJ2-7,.,TGTGCCACTCGAACAGGGAGCTCCTACGAGCAGTACTTC,CATRTGSSYEQYF
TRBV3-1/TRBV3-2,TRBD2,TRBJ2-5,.,TGTGCCAGCAGCCAAGCGGCAAGGGAGGGTGGCCAAGAGACCCAGTACTTC,CASSQAAREGGQETQYF
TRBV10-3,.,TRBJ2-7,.,TGTGCCATCAGTGCGGACAACGAGCAGTACTTC,CAISADNEQYF
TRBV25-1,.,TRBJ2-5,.,TGTGCCAGCAGTACAAACGACCAAGAGACCCAGTACTTC,CASSTNDQETQYF
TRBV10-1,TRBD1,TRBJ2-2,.,TGCGCCAGCAGAGCACAGGGGGCGGTTAGGAACACCGGGGAGCTGTTTTTT,CASRAQGAVRNTGELFF
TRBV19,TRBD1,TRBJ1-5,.,TGTGCCAGTAGTATAGGGACAGGGGTGGTTCAGCCCCAGCATTTT,CASSIGTGVVQPQHF
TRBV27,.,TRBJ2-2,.,TGTGCCAGCAGTCTTCCCCATAGCACCGGGGAGCTGTTTTTT,CASSLPHSTGELFF
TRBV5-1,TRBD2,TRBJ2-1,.,TGCGCCAGCAGCTACCTTAGCGGGGGGGCAGTCAATGAGCAGTTCTTC,CASSYLSGGAVNEQFF
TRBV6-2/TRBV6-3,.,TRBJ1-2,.,TGTGCCAGCAGTTCCGGGGAATATGGCTACACCTTC,CASSSGEYGYTF
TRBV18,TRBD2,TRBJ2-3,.,TGTGCCAGCTCACCGGTAAAAGCGGGGGTGACAGATACGCAGTATTTT,CASSPVKAGVTDTQYF